This paragraph covers one T cell receptor (beta chain) sequence. Its cognate antigen is unknown. The germline CDR1 and CDR2 sequences are KGHSH and LQKENI. This CDR3 is 16 amino acids long. Germline trimming cut 5 bases from V and 4 bases from J; bases unmatched to any gene: 11. This sample was taken from a study of T-cell reconstitution after alpha-beta-depleted transplantation in children. This sample's TCRbeta library carried unique molecular identifier barcodes. TCRdb reprocessed the PCR reads via MiXCR and lists one record per CDR3 protein. The sample carries some 840,000 distinct CDR3 sequences, roughly 15% recorded once. Study results and limitations: There were reportedly several hundred expanded graft clones from which alpha-beta T cells came about two months after transplant. A year had passed since transplant, and T-cell counts and diversity by then came mostly from newly produced T cells.

This rearrangement joins TRBV18 to TRBJ1-5; 7 nucleotides align to TRBD1. The origin of this receptor is a male patient between 10 and 17 years old who had a stem cell transplant for acute lymphoblastic leukemia, so the T cells may come from the graft donor. Sequenced here: PBMCs, mostly from graft donor cells, sampled 360 days after TCRalphabeta/CD19-depleted stem cell transplant. CDR3 sequence: CASSARQGARNQPQHF. The DNA of the CDR3 is TGTGCCAGCTCAGCAAGACAGGGAGCGCGGAATCAGCCCCAGCATTTT. Looking up the rest from reference TRBV18 and TRBJ1-5 gives the full variable domain: NAGVMQNPRHLVRRRGQEARLRCSPMKGHSHVYWYRQLPEEGLKFMVYLQKENIIDESGMPKERFSAEFPKEGPSILRIQQVVRGDSAAYFCASSARQGARNQPQHFGDGTRLSIL.